The 20 T cell receptor beta chains in this list originate from one sample, sequenced in a study of T cells in Graves' hyperthyroidism and ophthalmopathy. Amplified TCR beta CDR3 regions came from RNA transcripts. The HTBI set primed first-round TCR CDR3 RT-PCR. One entry per CDR3 protein, called by TCRdb with MiXCR from the multiplex PCR reads. The sample has nearly 750,000 distinct CDR3 sequences; approximately 40% are singletons. Sequenced sample: blood. Receptors originate from a woman aged 40 to 50 with Graves' hyperthyroidism.

This clonotype came up many times. The chain uses TRBV29-1 and TRBJ1-1; D unresolved. V was cut by 1 base and J by 3 bases, with 9 bases left in between. The CDR3 consists of 13 residues. Germline assignment: CDR1 SQVTM and CDR2 ANQGSEA. The CDR3 region has the DNA TGCAGCGTTGAAGTGGAAAGGTACACTGAAGCTTTCTTT. Protein sequence: CSVEVERYTEAFF.

This clonotype has only a few counts. At one of its ends the junction is not consistent with the germline gene, which may arise from a read error. The chain employs TRBV7-2 and TRBJ1-2, with D tentatively TRBD1 (5 bases). The CDR3 covers 17 residues. The germline V gene has CDR1 SGHTA and CDR2 FQGNSA. CDR3 coding DNA: TGCGCCAGCAGCCAATTCTACGGGGGGTCTCCCAACTATGGCTACACCTTC. Protein: CASSQFYGGSPNYGYTF.

This rearrangement joins TRBV19 to TRBJ1-2; 7 bases are shared with TRBD1. The CDR3 is 16 amino acids. Germline CDR1 and CDR2: LNHDA and SQIVND (reference sequence). J was trimmed by 6 bases and V by 6 bases; bases with no gene match: 16. The CDR3 protein is CASSLDRWTIFDGYTF. The CDR3 DNA follows: TGTGCCAGTAGCCTGGACAGGTGGACGATCTTTGATGGCTACACCTTC.

This clonotype came up once. The V call is TRBV15, the J call TRBJ2-7, with TRBD1 matching over 10 bases. V lost 8 bases, J lost 5 bases, and 12 bases stayed unmatched. Per germline, CDR1 LNHNV and CDR2 YYDKDF (reference sequence). The CDR3 spans 15 residues. The CDR3 protein is CATDKRQGAIHEQYF. In nucleotides, the CDR3 is TGTGCCACCGATAAGAGACAGGGGGCTATACACGAGCAGTACTTC.

This clonotype was seen at least ten times. The chain uses TRBV6-5 and TRBJ2-2; 8 bases are a match to TRBD1. The trim removed 5 bases at V and 1 base at J, leaving 3 bases unmatched. Germline V gene data show CDR1 as MNHEY and CDR2 as SVGAGI. The CDR3 contains 15 residues. The CDR3 is CASSHGQGNTGELFF. DNA for the CDR3: TGTGCCAGCAGTCACGGACAGGGGAACACCGGGGAGCTGTTTTTT.

The chain couples TRBV20-1 to TRBJ1-5; no clear D gene. The germline gives CDR1 DFQATT, CDR2 SNEGSKA (reference sequence). The ends were cut back, 0 bases at V and 0 bases at J, with 12 bases in the middle. The CDR3 is 16 residues long. The CDR3: CSARDSGRSSNQPQHF. CDR3 nucleotides: TGCAGTGCTAGAGACTCTGGGCGGAGTAGCAATCAGCCCCAGCATTTT.

This clonotype was found many times. The V and J genes are TRBV10-2 and TRBJ1-1, with no clear D. V was trimmed by 4 bases and J by 5 bases, leaving 20 bases between them. Germline CDR1 reads WSHSY; CDR2 reads SAAADI. The CDR3 spans 16 residues. The CDR3 loop reads CASSAQRRVSGTEAFF. CDR3 bases: TGCGCCAGCAGTGCTCAGAGGAGGGTATCTGGGACTGAAGCTTTCTTT.

This clonotype was seen more than once but under ten times. The chain uses TRBV12-3 or TRBV12-4 and TRBJ1-5, with D possibly matching TRBD1 (5 bases). The length of the CDR3 is 15 residues. Trimming removed 6 bases from V and 5 bases from J, with 17 bases in between. CDR3 amino acids: CASSRVPGIDQPQHF. Written as DNA, the CDR3 is TGTGCCAGCAGCCGTGTGCCAGGGATTGATCAGCCCCAGCATTTT.

This clonotype was seen more than once but under ten times. The chain carries TRBV28 and TRBJ1-5, with D unresolved. Germline CDR1 MDHEN, CDR2 SYDVKM. The CDR3 has 9 amino acids. Trimming pared 3 bases from V and 10 bases from J, leaving 1 base between. This CDR3 reads CASSFPQHF. CDR3 in DNA: TGTGCCAGCAGTTTTCCCCAGCATTTT.

A remark on this clonotype: This clone may be a read error of a much larger clone one base away. The chain has TRBV5-1 and TRBJ2-6; 7 nucleotides line up with TRBD2. This CDR3 comprises 15 residues. Germline V gene sequence: CDR1 SGHRS, CDR2 YFSETQ. The V segment lost 7 bases and the J segment 3 bases; nucleotides outside the gene matches: 7. The CDR3 here is CASCGGEVGANVLTF. Written as DNA, the CDR3 is TGCGCCAGCTGCGGGGGTGAAGTTGGGGCCAACGTCCTGACTTTC.

This clonotype was recorded a few times. The rearrangement joins TRBV4-3 to TRBJ1-1; no clear D gene. The CDR3 runs to 17 residues. CDR1 and CDR2 from the germline V gene are LGHNA and YSLEER. Deletions cut 0 bases from V and 0 bases from J, with 14 bases between. The DNA for the CDR3 is TGCGCCAGCAGCCAAGAATGGCTGGCCGTCATGAACACTGAAGCTTTCTTT. Translated: CASSQEWLAVMNTEAFF.

Many counts were recorded for this clonotype. This chain links TRBV10-3 with TRBJ1-2; possibly TRBD1 for D (6 bases). Germline loops: CDR1 ENHRY, CDR2 SYGVKD. V was trimmed by 0 bases and J by 3 bases, leaving 14 bases between them. The CDR3 is 16 residues long. CDR3: CAISESRGGDDYGYTF. CDR3 in DNA: TGTGCCATCAGTGAGTCTAGAGGGGGTGACGACTATGGCTACACCTTC.

This clonotype was counted ten times or more. The V and J genes are TRBV7-2 and TRBJ2-7; TRBD2 agrees at 7 bases. J gave up 2 bases and V 2 bases, and 6 bases lay outside the gene matches. Germline CDR1 reads SGHTA; CDR2 reads FQGNSA. There are 15 residues in the CDR3. The CDR3 reads CASSLQGGWAYEQYF. Written as DNA, the CDR3 is TGTGCCAGCAGCTTACAGGGAGGGTGGGCCTACGAGCAGTACTTC.

This clonotype was seen only once. A read error is possible here, since a much larger clone lies one base away. The rearrangement links TRBV10-3 to TRBJ1-2; 7 nucleotides match TRBD1. Trimming cost V 2 bases and J 6 bases; bases outside gene matches: 6. Per germline, CDR1 ENHRY and CDR2 SYGVKD. The CDR3 has 14 amino acids. The CDR3 spells CAISEKVDRNGYTF. For the CDR3, the DNA is TGTGCCATCAGTGAGAAAGTGGACAGGAATGGCTACACCTTC.

This clonotype has a handful of counts. The chain couples TRBV6-1 to TRBJ1-1; D is possibly TRBD1 (5 bases). CDR1 and CDR2 from the germline V gene are MNHNS and SASEGT. The V and J ends lost 7 bases and 3 bases respectively, with 18 bases between them. The CDR3 length is 15 residues. The CDR3 loop is CASNRAASQDTEAFF. In DNA form, the CDR3 reads TGTGCCAGCAACCGTGCCGCTTCACAGGACACTGAAGCTTTCTTT.

The chain couples TRBV19 to TRBJ2-2; weak D call: TRBD2 (5 bases). Germline assignment: CDR1 LNHDA and CDR2 SQIVND (reference sequence). This CDR3 is built from 13 residues. The CDR3 DNA reads as TGTGCTGCGGGCAGAGCCTCCACCGGGGAGCTGTTTTTT. The encoded protein is CAAGRASTGELFF.

This clonotype was found many times. The chain uses TRBV10-1 and TRBJ2-6, with a possible D match to TRBD2 (5 bases). Trimming pared 0 bases from V and 3 bases from J, leaving 15 bases between. The length of the CDR3 is 18 residues. Germline CDR1 reads WNHNN; CDR2 reads SYGVQD (reference sequence). The CDR3 DNA reads as TGCGCCAGCAGTGAGTCGGGAGTTCCTAGATATGGGGCCAACGTCCTGACTTTC. It specifies CASSESGVPRYGANVLTF.

The J gene is TRBJ1-2, the V gene TRBV12-5, with TRBD1 matching 7 bases. Germline lookup yields CDR1 LGHNT and CDR2 FRNRAP. The J segment lost 6 bases and the V segment lost 4 bases, leaving 14 bases of the junction unmatched. The CDR3 is 16 residues long. The CDR3 DNA sequence: TGTGCTAGTGGTTCAATGGGACAGAAGTGGCGGCATGGCTACACCTTC. This encodes CASGSMGQKWRHGYTF. Full variable domain (outside the CDR3, taken from reference TRBV12-5 and TRBJ1-2): DARVTQTPRHKVTEMGQEVTMRCQPILGHNTVFWYRQTMMQGLELLAYFRNRAPLDDSGMPKDRFSAEMPDATLATLKIQPSEPRDSAVYFCASGSMGQKWRHGYTFGSGTRLTVV.

V gene TRBV15 combines with J gene TRBJ1-6; a weak D match, TRBD1 (5 bases). The V and J ends lost 0 bases and 7 bases respectively, with 13 bases between them. This CDR3 spans 16 amino acids. The V gene's germline CDR1 is LNHNV and CDR2 YYDKDF (reference sequence). The CDR3 sequence is CATSRDPSGDNSPLHF. CDR3 DNA: TGTGCCACCAGCAGAGATCCTAGCGGGGACAATTCACCCCTCCACTTT.

This sequence joins TRBV19 and TRBJ1-1, with D maybe TRBD1 (6 bases). In germline, CDR1 is LNHDA, CDR2 SQIVND (reference sequence). V was trimmed by 6 bases and J by 0 bases, leaving 11 bases between them. CDR3 length: 14 amino acids. The CDR3 coding sequence is TGTGCCAGTAGAAGGGGGAACCTGAACACTGAAGCTTTCTTT. It is translated as CASRRGNLNTEAFF. The full variable domain, in which reference TRBV19 and TRBJ1-1 provide the parts outside the CDR3, is DGGITQSPKYLFRKEGQNVTLSCEQNLNHDAMYWYRQDPGQGLRLIYYSQIVNDFQKGDIAEGYSVSREKKESFPLTVTSAQKNPTAFYLCASRRGNLNTEAFFGQGTRLTVV.